This is a list of T cell receptor beta chains from one sample in a study of blood T cell repertoires in COVID-19. The method was immunoSEQ multiplex PCR; TCRdb's version includes in-frame clones alone and lacks a portion of them. The data hold 210,000 or so clones, with under 85% observed a single time. The sample was peripheral blood. These receptors were collected from a woman aged 30 to 39 with COVID-19, enrolled during active disease. Each CDR3 is given with its conserved first and last residue. Fields, in order: clone size, J gene, V gene, D gene, CDR3 protein, CDR3 DNA. A D gene is named only where the DNA matches it firmly. Only part of the rows carry a size: once, few, many, or a class if the clone is expanded.

>.|TRBJ1-6|TRBV6-6|.
CASRLTELNSPLHF
TGTGCCAGCAGACTGACAGAACTGAATTCACCCCTCCACTTT
>.|TRBJ2-5|TRBV5-8|TRBD1
CASSLHTGGPETQYF
TGTGCCAGCAGCTTACATACAGGGGGCCCAGAGACCCAGTACTTC
>once|TRBJ1-4|TRBV6-5|TRBD1
CASRGTDRGKLFF
TGTGCCAGCAGGGGGACCGACAGGGGAAAACTGTTTTTT
>.|TRBJ1-3|TRBV11-2|.
CASSLNPRGSLGNTIYF
TGTGCCAGCAGCTTAAACCCTCGGGGGAGCTTAGGAAACACCATATATTTT
>.|TRBJ2-7|TRBV4-3|TRBD2
CASSQVGREVAEQYF
TGCGCCAGCAGCCAAGTTGGCCGGGAGGTGGCGGAGCAGTACTTC
>.|TRBJ1-5|TRBV7-2|.
CASSLDSHQPQHF
TGTGCCAGCAGCTTAGACTCCCATCAGCCCCAGCATTTT
>.|TRBJ1-1|TRBV28|.
CALQGDHAEAFF
TGTGCCTTACAGGGTGACCACGCGGAAGCTTTCTTT
>.|TRBJ1-4|TRBV4-1|.
CASSHGSLATEYNEKLFF
TGCGCCAGCAGCCACGGAAGTTTGGCGACAGAGTATAATGAAAAACTGTTTTTT
>.|TRBJ1-1|TRBV4-3|TRBD1
CASSQVGQGFFADTEAFF
TGCGCCAGCAGCCAAGTGGGACAGGGGTTCTTCGCGGACACTGAAGCTTTCTTT
>.|TRBJ2-5|TRBV6-5|TRBD2
CASSRTSWGPETQYF
TGTGCCAGCAGTAGGACTAGCTGGGGGCCAGAGACCCAGTACTTC
>once|TRBJ2-7|TRBV28|.
CASTLRSTYEQYF
TGTGCCAGCACCTTGCGCTCCACTTACGAGCAGTACTTC
>.|TRBJ1-6|TRBV16|.
CASSYTGVLGVNNSPLHF
TGTGCCAGCAGCTACACAGGCGTTCTCGGTGTTAATAATTCACCCCTCCACTTT
>.|TRBJ2-3|TRBV30|.
CAWGIGGSTDTQYF
TGTGCCTGGGGGATAGGCGGTAGCACAGATACGCAGTATTTT
>.|TRBJ2-1|TRBV4-3|TRBD2
CASSQAVWGGDYYNEQFF
TGCGCCAGCAGCCAAGCTGTATGGGGGGGAGATTACTACAATGAGCAGTTCTTC
>.|TRBJ2-7|TRBV6-6|TRBD1
CASRPTGMSYEQYF
TGTGCCAGCAGGCCGACAGGGATGTCCTACGAGCAGTACTTC
>.|TRBJ2-1|TRBV6-5|.
CASSSLGGGNEQFF
TGTGCCAGCAGTTCCCTAGGGGGGGGCAATGAGCAGTTCTTC
>.|TRBJ1-2|TRBV6-5|TRBD1
CASKRQGAWGYTF
TGTGCCAGCAAACGACAGGGGGCTTGGGGCTACACCTTC
>.|TRBJ2-1|TRBV7-2|TRBD2
CASSLVLGGRGEQFF
TGTGCCAGCAGCTTAGTTCTAGGCGGGAGAGGCGAGCAGTTCTTC
>.|TRBJ2-7|TRBV6-2/TRBV6-3|.
CASSYPDSTYEQYF
TGTGCCAGCAGTTACCCTGACAGCACCTACGAGCAGTACTTC
>.|TRBJ2-7|TRBV15|TRBD2
CATSRSSGGGFHEQYF
TGTGCCACCAGCAGATCCTCGGGAGGAGGATTCCACGAGCAGTACTTC
>.|TRBJ2-7|TRBV5-1|.
CASSLDGQGLGYEQYF
TGCGCCAGCAGCTTGGATGGCCAGGGTTTAGGTTACGAGCAGTACTTC
>.|TRBJ2-3|TRBV6-1|TRBD1
CASSEGDRGLYTQYF
TGTGCCAGCAGTGAAGGGGACAGGGGGCTTTATACGCAGTATTTT
>.|TRBJ2-1|TRBV30|.
CAWVGGGAVSSYNEQFF
TGTGCCTGGGTAGGGGGTGGTGCCGTGAGCTCCTACAATGAGCAGTTCTTC
>.|TRBJ1-5|TRBV7-2|.
CASSLLPGYQPQHF
TGTGCCAGCAGCTTGCTGCCAGGGTACCAGCCCCAGCATTTT
>.|TRBJ2-3|TRBV27|.
CASKRGTDTQYF
TGTGCCAGCAAGAGGGGCACAGATACGCAGTATTTT
>.|TRBJ2-7|TRBV7-2|.
CASSRFLYEQYF
TGTGCCAGCAGCCGTTTTCTATACGAGCAGTACTTC
>.|TRBJ1-1|TRBV5-4|.
CASSPAGREPEAFF
TGTGCCAGCAGCCCTGCAGGGCGTGAGCCTGAAGCTTTCTTT
>.|TRBJ1-4|TRBV9|TRBD1
CASSPGQGLANEKLFF
TGTGCCAGCAGCCCTGGACAGGGGCTAGCTAATGAAAAACTGTTTTTT
>.|TRBJ1-2|TRBV19|TRBD1
CASSIAGQGDGYTF
TGTGCCAGTAGTATAGCAGGACAGGGAGATGGCTACACCTTC
>once|TRBJ2-1|TRBV5-4|.
CASSLGGQQFF
TGTGCCAGCAGCCTGGGGGGGCAGCAGTTCTTC
>few|TRBJ1-5|TRBV5-6|.
CASSLLGQTKNQPQHF
TGTGCCAGCAGCTTGTTAGGACAGACAAAGAATCAGCCCCAGCATTTT
>.|TRBJ1-1|TRBV6-5|.
CASSSEVYTEAFF
TGTGCCAGCTCGAGCGAGGTTTACACTGAAGCTTTCTTT
>few|TRBJ2-7|TRBV6-2/TRBV6-3|.
CASSVRGEQYF
TGTGCCAGCAGTGTGCGGGGCGAGCAGTACTTC
>.|TRBJ2-7|TRBV6-5|.
CASSRTASYEQYF
TGTGCCAGCAGTCGGACAGCCTCCTACGAGCAGTACTTC
>.|TRBJ2-7|TRBV11-3|.
CASSLNRASSYEQYF
TGTGCCAGCAGCTTAAACAGGGCAAGCTCCTACGAGCAGTACTTC